This entry features one TCR beta chain sequence. The antigen is unknown. These data belong to a study of cytomegalovirus exposure and HLA in healthy donors. Study results and limitations: Some public TCRs appeared in many individuals, while most sequences were rare. The study flagged about 150 TCR beta chains as cytomegalovirus-associated. Three chains tied to CMV proved CMV antigen-specific in vitro.

The CDR3 has 17 residues. Germline CDR1 and CDR2: SGHRS and YFSETQ. V lost 0 bases and J lost 0, with 13 bases in between. Some clones are missing from TCRdb's copy, which holds only in-frame ones; the method was immunoSEQ multiplex PCR. The sample includes tens of thousands of clones, about 96% of them seen just once. From the 120-subject validation cohort, which was separate from the approximately 670-subject first cohort, the donors were drawn. The clonotype comes from a man aged 18 to 29 in good health and CMV-seronegative. The chain links TRBV5-1 to TRBJ1-3; D gene ambiguous. The sample taken for sequencing was PBMCs. This CDR3 is CASSLAEHYVSGNTIYF. Here the CDR3 DNA reads TGCGCCAGCAGCTTGGCCGAACATTACGTCTCTGGAAACACCATATATTTT.